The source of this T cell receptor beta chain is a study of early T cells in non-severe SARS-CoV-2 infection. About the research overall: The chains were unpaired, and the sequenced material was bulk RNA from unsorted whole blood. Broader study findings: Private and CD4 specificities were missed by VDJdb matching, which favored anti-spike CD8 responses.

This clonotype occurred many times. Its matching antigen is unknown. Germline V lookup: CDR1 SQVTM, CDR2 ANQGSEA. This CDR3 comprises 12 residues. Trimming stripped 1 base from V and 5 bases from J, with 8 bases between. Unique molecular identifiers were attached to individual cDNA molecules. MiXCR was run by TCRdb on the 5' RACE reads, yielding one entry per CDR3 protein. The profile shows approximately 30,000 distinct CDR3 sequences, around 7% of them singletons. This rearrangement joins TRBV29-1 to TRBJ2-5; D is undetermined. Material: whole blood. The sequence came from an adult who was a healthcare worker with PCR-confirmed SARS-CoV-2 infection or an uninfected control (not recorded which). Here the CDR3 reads CSVEGLGETQYF. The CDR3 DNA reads TGCAGCGTTGAAGGTTTGGGGGAGACCCAGTACTTC. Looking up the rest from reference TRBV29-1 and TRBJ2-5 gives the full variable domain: SAVISQKPSRDICQRGTSLTIQCQVDSQVTMMFWYRQQPGQSLTLIATANQGSEATYESGFVIDKFPISRPNLTFSTLTVSNMSPEDSSIYLCSVEGLGETQYFGPGTRLLVL.